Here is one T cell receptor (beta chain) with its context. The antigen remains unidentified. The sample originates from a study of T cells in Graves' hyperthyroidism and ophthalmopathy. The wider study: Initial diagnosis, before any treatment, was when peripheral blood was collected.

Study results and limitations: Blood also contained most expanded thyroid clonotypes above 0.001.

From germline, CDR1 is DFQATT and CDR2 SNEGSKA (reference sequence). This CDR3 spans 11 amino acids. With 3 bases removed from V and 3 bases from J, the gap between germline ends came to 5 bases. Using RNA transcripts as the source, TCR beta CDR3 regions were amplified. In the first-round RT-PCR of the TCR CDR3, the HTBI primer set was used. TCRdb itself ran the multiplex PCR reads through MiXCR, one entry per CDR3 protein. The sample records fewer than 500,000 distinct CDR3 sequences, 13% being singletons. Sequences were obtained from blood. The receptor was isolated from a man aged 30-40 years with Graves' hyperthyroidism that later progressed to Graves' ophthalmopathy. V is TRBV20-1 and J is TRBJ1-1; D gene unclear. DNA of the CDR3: TGCAGTGCTAGTTCGTACACTGAAGCTTTCTTT. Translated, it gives CSASSYTEAFF.